This T cell receptor beta chain was retrieved from a study of T cell responses to AZD1222 COVID-19 vaccine. This CDR3 is 15 amino acids long. Trimming cost V 5 bases and J 7 bases; bases outside gene matches: 10. Germline V CDR1 and CDR2: SGHTA, FQGNSA. The study, taken as a whole, reports: Spike-specific TCR breadth rose after two AZD1222 doses, and depth rose as well. There were mostly white British donors and more females than males, and clonal diversity was possibly underestimated.

TCRdb keeps only in-frame clones here, not all; method: immunoSEQ multiplex PCR. The sample lists more than 110,000 clones; more than 85% were seen once. Comments on this clone: Its cognate antigen is unknown.

The sample in question was peripheral blood, obtained on day 0 of AZD1222 vaccination. The receptor comes from an adult in good health. The genes are TRBV7-2 and TRBJ1-2; TRBD1 agrees at 10 bases. This CDR3 is CASSPGDRGDLGYTF. CDR3 coding DNA: TGTGCCAGCAGCCCTGGGGACAGGGGTGACCTTGGCTACACCTTC.